This T cell receptor beta chain was captured by sequencing in a study of T-cell reconstitution after alpha-beta-depleted transplantation in children. Preparation of the TCRbeta library involved a method that used unique molecular identifiers. TCRdb recomputed calls from the PCR reads with MiXCR, one row per CDR3 protein. The sample contains about 980,000 distinct CDR3 sequences, roughly 29% of which appear only once. The CDR3 is 15 amino acids. Germline CDR1 and CDR2: SGHRS and YFSETQ. Trimming took off 3 bases at V and 1 base at J, with 13 bases between the two ends. Worth noting for this clonotype: What it binds is unknown.

Study findings and constraints: The origin of high day-60 TCRbeta diversity in some patients lay in surviving recipient T cells and thymic progenitors. About two months after transplant, alpha-beta T cells reportedly came from several hundred expanded graft clones.

The chain combines TRBV5-1 with TRBJ2-5; a possible D gene is TRBD2 (6 bases). The clonotype was recovered from a boy in the first two years of life who had a stem cell transplant for SCID, so the T cells may come from the graft donor. This material consisted of PBMCs, mostly from graft donor cells, taken 360 days after TCRalphabeta/CD19-depleted stem cell transplant. The CDR3 DNA sequence: TGCGCCAGCAGCTGGGGGGTGGACCGCCAAGAGACCCAGTACTTC. Protein product: CASSWGVDRQETQYF.